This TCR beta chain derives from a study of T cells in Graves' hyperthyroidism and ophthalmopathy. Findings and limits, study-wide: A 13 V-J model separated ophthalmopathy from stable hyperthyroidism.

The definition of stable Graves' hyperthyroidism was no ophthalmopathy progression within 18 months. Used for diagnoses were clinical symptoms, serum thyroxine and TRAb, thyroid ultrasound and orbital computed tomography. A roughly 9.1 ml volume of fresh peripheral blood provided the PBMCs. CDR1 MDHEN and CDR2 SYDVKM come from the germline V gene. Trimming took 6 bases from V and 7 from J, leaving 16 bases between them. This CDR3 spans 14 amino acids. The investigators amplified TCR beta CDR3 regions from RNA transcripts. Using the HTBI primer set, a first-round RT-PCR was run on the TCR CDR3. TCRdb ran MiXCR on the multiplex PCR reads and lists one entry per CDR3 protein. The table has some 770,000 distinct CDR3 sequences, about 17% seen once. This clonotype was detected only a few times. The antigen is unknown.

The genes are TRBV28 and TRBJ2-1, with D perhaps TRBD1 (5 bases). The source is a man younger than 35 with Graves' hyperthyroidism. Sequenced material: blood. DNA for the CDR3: TGTGCCAGCAGAAGAGACAGCGTCCTGAATGAGCAGTTCTTC. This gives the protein CASRRDSVLNEQFF. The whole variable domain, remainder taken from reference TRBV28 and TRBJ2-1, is DVKVTQSSRYLVKRTGEKVFLECVQDMDHENMFWYRQDPGLGLRLIYFSYDVKMKEKGDIPEGYSVSREKKERFSLILESASTNQTSMYLCASRRDSVLNEQFFGPGTRLTVL.